This TCR beta chain appears in the sequencing data of a study of T cells in Graves' hyperthyroidism and ophthalmopathy. Thyroid ultrasound, orbital computed tomography, clinical symptoms, and serum thyroxine and TRAb underpinned diagnoses. The blood sample dates from first hyperthyroidism diagnosis, preceding any ophthalmopathy symptoms. RNA transcripts provided the source from which TCR beta CDR3 regions were amplified. The HTBI primer set drove a first-round RT-PCR of the TCR CDR3. One entry per CDR3 protein, called by TCRdb with MiXCR from the multiplex PCR reads. Of under 300,000 distinct CDR3 sequences listed, around 25% are singletons. The CDR3 loop spans 17 amino acids. Germline CDR1 reads SGHNT; CDR2 reads YYREEE (reference sequence). J lost 5 bases, V lost 0 bases, and 5 bases had no gene match.

This chain uses TRBV5-4 with TRBJ2-2, with 12 positions matching TRBD2. The sequenced material came from blood. This clonotype was obtained from a man between 35 and 55 years old with Graves' hyperthyroidism that later progressed to Graves' ophthalmopathy. The CDR3 loop reads CASSLAQGLAGTGELFF. DNA for the CDR3: TGTGCCAGCAGCTTGGCACAAGGACTAGCGGGGACCGGGGAGCTGTTTTTT.